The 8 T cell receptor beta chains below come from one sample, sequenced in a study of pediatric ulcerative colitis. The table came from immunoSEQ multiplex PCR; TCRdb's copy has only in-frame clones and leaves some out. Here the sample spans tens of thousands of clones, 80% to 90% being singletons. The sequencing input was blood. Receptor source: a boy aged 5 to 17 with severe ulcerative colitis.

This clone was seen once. The chain's CDR3 is CASTQGQGAVNEQYF. The CDR3 region has the DNA TGTGCCAGCACCCAGGGACAGGGGGCAGTTAACGAGCAGTACTTC. The rearrangement uses TRBV2 and TRBJ2-7; 12 nucleotides line up with TRBD1. Germline CDR1 reads SNHLY; CDR2 reads FYNNEI. The ends lost 7 bases at V and 5 bases at J; junction bases unmatched: 9. The CDR3 consists of 15 residues.

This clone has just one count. The CDR3 region has the DNA TGTGCCAGCAGCTCGGGACTAGCCGACACAGATACGCAGTATTTT. Amino acid sequence: CASSSGLADTDTQYF. This chain uses TRBV7-2 with TRBJ2-3; 9 bases align to TRBD2. V gave up 4 bases and J gave up 2 bases; unmatched junction bases: 4. This CDR3 spans 15 amino acids. CDR1 SGHTA and CDR2 FQGNSA come from the germline V gene. The entire variable domain, with the rest obtained from reference TRBV7-2 and TRBJ2-3, is as follows: GAGVSQSPSNKVTEKGKDVELRCDPISGHTALYWYRQSLGQGLEFLIYFQGNSAPDKSGLPSDRFSAERTGGSVSTLTIQRTQQEDSAVYLCASSSGLADTDTQYFGPGTRLTVL.

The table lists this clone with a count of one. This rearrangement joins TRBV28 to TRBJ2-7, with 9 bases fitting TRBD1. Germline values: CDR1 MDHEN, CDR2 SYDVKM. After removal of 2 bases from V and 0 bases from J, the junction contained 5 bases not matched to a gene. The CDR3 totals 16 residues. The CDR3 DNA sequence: TGTGCCAGCAGTTTACGGACAGGGGTCAGCTCCTACGAGCAGTACTTC. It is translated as CASSLRTGVSSYEQYF.

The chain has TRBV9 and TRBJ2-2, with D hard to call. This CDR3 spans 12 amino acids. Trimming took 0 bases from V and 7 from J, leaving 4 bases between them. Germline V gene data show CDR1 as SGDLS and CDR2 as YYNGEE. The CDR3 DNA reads TGTGCCAGCAGCGTAGTGGTCGGGGAGCTGTTTTTT. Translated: CASSVVVGELFF.

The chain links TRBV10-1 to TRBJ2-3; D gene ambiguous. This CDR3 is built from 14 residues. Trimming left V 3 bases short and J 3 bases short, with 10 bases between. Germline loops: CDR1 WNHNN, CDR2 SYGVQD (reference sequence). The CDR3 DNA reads TGCGCCAGCAGTGATTCCCAGTTTACAGATACGCAGTATTTT. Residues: CASSDSQFTDTQYF.

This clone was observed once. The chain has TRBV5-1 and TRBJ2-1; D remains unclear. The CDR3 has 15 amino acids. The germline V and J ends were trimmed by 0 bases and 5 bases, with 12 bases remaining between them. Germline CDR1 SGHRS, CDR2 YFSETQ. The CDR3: CASSLETGKNNEQFF. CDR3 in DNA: TGCGCCAGCAGCTTGGAGACCGGTAAGAACAATGAGCAGTTCTTC.

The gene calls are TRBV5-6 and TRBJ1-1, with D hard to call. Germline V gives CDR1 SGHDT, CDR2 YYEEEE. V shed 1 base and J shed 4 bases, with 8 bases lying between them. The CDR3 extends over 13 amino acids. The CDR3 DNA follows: TGTGCCAGCAGCTTGTCGGGGTTCACTGAAGCTTTCTTT. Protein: CASSLSGFTEAFF.

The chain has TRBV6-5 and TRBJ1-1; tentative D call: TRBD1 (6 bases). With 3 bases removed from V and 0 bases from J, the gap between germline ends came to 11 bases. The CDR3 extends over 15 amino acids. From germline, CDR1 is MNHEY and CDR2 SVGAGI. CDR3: CASSYRGGMNTEAFF. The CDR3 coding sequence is TGTGCCAGCAGTTATAGGGGGGGCATGAACACTGAAGCTTTCTTT.